Listed here are 29 T cell receptor beta chains from one sample, sequenced in a study of response to subunit inactivated influenza vaccine listed by TCRdb under 2018. Libraries were built with RT-PCR. Sequencing used an Illumina HiSeq 2500. TCRdb reprocessing: public reads trimmed at Q25 with fastp, clones called with MiXCR, in-frame beta chains kept. All rows with the same CDR3 protein become a single entry with the most common DNA and genes. Present in this sample are 600,000 to 850,000 distinct CDR3 sequences, 14% of which were seen just once. Jointly, the top ten make up 7.5% to 9% of the sample. The source was PBMCs from blood, collected roughly 15 days before vaccination. These receptors were collected from a man aged 50-59 years who received an inactivated influenza vaccine. Donor details come from another sample of the same person, matched by shared clones.

The chain links TRBV12-3 or TRBV12-4 to TRBJ1-6; D may be TRBD1 (6 bases). The CDR3 is 15 residues long. V lost 6 bases, J lost 7 bases, and 16 bases lay in between. DNA for the CDR3: TGTGCCAGCAGGAAGAGACAGGTATCGAATTCACCCCTCCACTTT. This encodes CASRKRQVSNSPLHF.

DNA for the CDR3: TGTGCCACCAGTGACCGTAGCGGGAGGGCCTACAATGAGCAGTTCTTC. It yields the protein CATSDRSGRAYNEQFF. The chain combines TRBV24-1 with TRBJ2-1; 11 positions agree with TRBD2. CDR3 length: 16 amino acids. J lost 2 bases, V lost 4 bases, and 3 bases had no gene match. CDR1 KGHDR and CDR2 SFDVKD come from the germline V gene.

This chain connects TRBV6-1 to TRBJ2-7; D remains ambiguous. The CDR3 covers 14 residues. Germline values: CDR1 MNHNS, CDR2 SASEGT. V dropped 7 bases and J dropped 1 base, with 14 bases sitting between them. In DNA form, the CDR3 reads TGTGCCAGCACCAGAGGTAGGGATTCCTACGAGCAGTACTTC. Protein: CASTRGRDSYEQYF.

V and J are TRBV18 and TRBJ2-7; D is unclear. The CDR3 runs 12 residues. The germline CDR1 and CDR2 sequences are KGHSH and LQKENI. The V gene lost 2 bases and the J gene lost 6 bases, with 8 bases spanning the gap. The CDR3 protein is CASSPRDGEQYF. In DNA form, the CDR3 reads TGTGCCAGCTCACCAAGAGACGGCGAGCAGTACTTC. The entire variable domain, with the rest obtained from reference TRBV18 and TRBJ2-7, is as follows: NAGVMQNPRHLVRRRGQEARLRCSPMKGHSHVYWYRQLPEEGLKFMVYLQKENIIDESGMPKERFSAEFPKEGPSILRIQQVVRGDSAAYFCASSPRDGEQYFGPGTRLTVT.

There are a few counts of this clonotype. The chain uses TRBV10-3 and TRBJ2-6; D gene unclear. Per germline, CDR1 ENHRY and CDR2 SYGVKD. The CDR3 is 19 residues long. V shed 0 bases and J shed 0 bases, with 15 bases lying between them. The chain's CDR3 is CAISESVHSQHSGANVLTF. In DNA, the CDR3 is TGTGCCATCAGTGAGTCGGTCCACTCCCAACACTCTGGGGCCAACGTCCTGACTTTC.

This chain connects TRBV28 to TRBJ2-1; D remains ambiguous. Germline CDR1 and CDR2: MDHEN and SYDVKM. This CDR3 is built from 16 residues. V lost 6 bases, J lost 8 bases, and 23 bases lay in between. Here the CDR3 reads CASRSVGRSIRDEQFF. CDR3 in DNA: TGTGCCAGCAGGAGTGTTGGACGCTCGATTCGGGATGAGCAGTTCTTC.

This clonotype has just one count. The chain is built from TRBV28 and TRBJ1-3; D remains unclear. CDR1 and CDR2 from the germline V gene are MDHEN and SYDVKM. This CDR3 spans 11 amino acids. The V end lost 6 bases, the J end lost 5 bases, and 5 bases lay between the germline ends. The CDR3 protein is CASSPRNTIYF. CDR3 nucleotides: TGTGCCAGCAGCCCCAGAAACACCATATATTTT.

A few counts support this clonotype. The chain employs TRBV5-6 and TRBJ1-3; unclear D gene. Germline assignment: CDR1 SGHDT and CDR2 YYEEEE. The CDR3 contains 16 residues. The germline V and J ends were trimmed by 1 base and 0 bases, with 11 bases remaining between them. The DNA for the CDR3 is TGTGCCAGCAGCTTGAAGAGTGGGAGCTCTGGAAACACCATATATTTT. As protein: CASSLKSGSSGNTIYF. Together with reference TRBV5-6 and TRBJ1-3, the CDR3 gives the full variable domain: DAGVTQSPTHLIKTRGQQVTLRCSPKSGHDTVSWYQQALGQGPQFIFQYYEEEERQRGNFPDRFSGHQFPNYSSELNVNALLLGDSALYLCASSLKSGSSGNTIYFGEGSWLTVV.

The DNA for the CDR3 is TGTGCCAGCAGCTTAACACTAGCGGGACCAGAGACCCAGTACTTC. This gives the protein CASSLTLAGPETQYF. The rearrangement joins TRBV7-2 to TRBJ2-5, with TRBD2 identical over 10 bases. The germline CDR1 and CDR2 sequences are SGHTA and FQGNSA. The J segment lost 4 bases and the V segment lost 2 bases, leaving 4 bases of the junction unmatched. This CDR3 contains 15 residues.

The table lists this clonotype with a few counts. The chain has TRBV5-1 and TRBJ1-4, with 10 nucleotides matching TRBD1. CDR3 length: 15 residues. CDR1 and CDR2 (germline): SGHRS, YFSETQ. Losses at the gene ends were 4 bases for V and 7 bases for J; bases not matched to a gene: 7. The CDR3 spells CASSVGQGRFEKLFF. The CDR3 DNA reads TGCGCCAGCAGCGTGGGACAGGGGAGGTTTGAAAAACTGTTTTTT.

The chain combines TRBV7-2 with TRBJ2-3; TRBD2 aligns across 8 bases. Unmatched junction bases numbered 7, after V lost 4 bases and J lost 4 bases. This CDR3 comprises 15 residues. Germline V gene lookup returns CDR1 SGHTA and CDR2 FQGNSA. The CDR3 DNA follows: TGTGCCAGCAGCTCCTCGGGGGGGCGCCCAGATACGCAGTATTTT. It yields the protein CASSSSGGRPDTQYF.

This clonotype was counted ten times or more. The chain uses TRBV7-9 and TRBJ2-7; D may be TRBD2 (6 bases). V lost 2 bases, J lost 6 bases, and 8 bases lay in between. The CDR3 loop spans 12 amino acids. Germline-derived CDR1 and CDR2 are SEHNR and FQNEAQ (reference sequence). The CDR3 sequence is CASSLSGLEQYF. CDR3 DNA: TGTGCCAGCAGCTTAAGCGGGCTCGAGCAGTACTTC. Together with reference TRBV7-9 and TRBJ2-7, the CDR3 gives the full variable domain: DTGVSQNPRHKITKRGQNVTFRCDPISEHNRLYWYRQTLGQGPEFLTYFQNEAQLEKSRLLSDRFSAERPKGSFSTLEIQRTEQGDSAMYLCASSLSGLEQYFGPGTRLTVT.

There are many counts of this clonotype. The V gene is TRBV7-9, the J gene TRBJ2-4, with D possibly matching TRBD1 (7 bases). CDR3 length: 16 amino acids. V lost 5 bases, J lost 0 bases, and 14 bases lay in between. Germline V gene sequence: CDR1 SEHNR, CDR2 FQNEAQ (reference sequence). The CDR3 nucleotides are TGTGCCAGCAGCCCCCGACAGGGACTAGCCAAAAACATTCAGTACTTC. Its protein is CASSPRQGLAKNIQYF.

The chain couples TRBV3-1 to TRBJ2-5; D unclear. There are 15 residues in the CDR3. Trimming removed 1 base at V and 5 bases at J, with 14 bases between. CDR1 and CDR2 from the germline V gene are LGHDT and YNNKEL (reference sequence). The CDR3: CASSQGGPSVETQYF. The CDR3 region has the DNA TGTGCCAGCAGCCAAGGGGGTCCGAGCGTCGAGACCCAGTACTTC.

The J gene is TRBJ2-6, the V gene TRBV6-5, with D hard to call. This CDR3 region has 17 residues. CDR1 and CDR2 from the germline V gene are MNHEY and SVGAGI. The ends were cut back, 4 bases at V and 0 bases at J, with 13 bases in the middle. The CDR3 sequence is CASSLVGRSSGANVLTF. The CDR3 bases are TGTGCCAGCAGTTTAGTCGGACGGTCCTCTGGGGCCAACGTCCTGACTTTC.

A few counts support this clonotype. J is TRBJ2-1 and V is TRBV6-2 or TRBV6-3, with 15 positions matching TRBD2. This CDR3 has 19 residues. Germline CDR1 and CDR2: MNHEY and SVGEGT. The trim removed 5 bases at V and 3 bases at J, leaving 11 bases unmatched. DNA of the CDR3: TGTGCCAGCAGTCCTCCTCCCCGGACTAGCGGGAGGGGCTACAATGAGCAGTTCTTC. This codes for CASSPPPRTSGRGYNEQFF.

In its sample, this clonotype was seen a few times. The J gene is TRBJ1-6, the V gene TRBV6-1, with TRBD1 as a possible D gene (6 bases). Germline CDR1 is MNHNS and CDR2 is SASEGT. With 6 bases removed from V and 8 bases from J, the gap between germline ends came to 14 bases. The CDR3 spans 14 residues. CDR3 in DNA: TGTGCCAGCAGGCCTGCGGGGGGCGATTCACCCCTCCACTTT. It is translated as CASRPAGGDSPLHF.

The CDR3 nucleotides are TGTGCCAGCAGTTACTCGTTGGGATATAACACTGAAGCTTTCTTT. Protein: CASSYSLGYNTEAFF. The chain couples TRBV6-2 or TRBV6-3 to TRBJ1-1; D remains unclear. The germline V gene has CDR1 MNHEY and CDR2 SVGEGT. V was clipped by 0 bases and J by 2 bases, with 10 bases between them. The length of the CDR3 is 15 residues.

This clonotype was seen ten or more times. This chain connects TRBV6-1 to TRBJ2-3, with D unresolved. In germline, CDR1 is MNHNS, CDR2 SASEGT. The CDR3 is made up of 11 amino acids. The V and J ends lost 3 bases and 2 bases respectively, with 0 bases between them. The CDR3 protein is CASSDTDTQYF. CDR3 DNA: TGTGCCAGCAGTGACACAGATACGCAGTATTTT.

This clonotype has more than one count but fewer than ten. The chain has TRBV6-1 and TRBJ2-1; 12 nucleotides align to TRBD2. The ends lost 7 bases at V and 3 bases at J; junction bases unmatched: 4. The CDR3 extends over 15 amino acids. The germline V gene has CDR1 MNHNS and CDR2 SASEGT. CDR3 in amino acids: CASTKGLAGYNEQFF. The DNA of the CDR3 is TGTGCCAGCACCAAGGGACTAGCGGGCTACAATGAGCAGTTCTTC.

V is TRBV5-5 and J is TRBJ1-4, with 9 bases matching TRBD1. Germline V gene sequence: CDR1 SGHKS, CDR2 YYEKEE (reference sequence). The CDR3 totals 15 residues. J gave up 7 bases and V 4 bases, and 8 bases lay outside the gene matches. The CDR3: CASSETGGSGEKLFF. The CDR3 nucleotides read TGTGCCAGCAGCGAGACAGGGGGATCGGGTGAAAAACTGTTTTTT.

This clonotype was recorded a few times. The J gene is TRBJ2-2, the V gene TRBV18, with TRBD1 matching over 7 bases. Per germline, CDR1 KGHSH and CDR2 LQKENI. V trimming: 5 bases; J trimming: 5 bases; junction bases outside the gene matches: 2. The CDR3 is 13 amino acids. CDR3 DNA sequence: TGTGCCAGCTCAGCGACAGGGACCGGGGAGCTGTTTTTT. It yields the protein CASSATGTGELFF.

In DNA, the CDR3 is TGTGCCAGCAGTGTCTATCGGCCCACGCACTACGAGCAGTACTTC. This translates into CASSVYRPTHYEQYF. This chain joins TRBV25-1 and TRBJ2-7; no clear D gene. CDR1 is MGHDK, CDR2 SYGVNS, per germline. The CDR3 is 15 residues long. V was cut by 4 bases and J by 3 bases, with 16 bases left in between.

At least ten counts were recorded for this clonotype. V gene TRBV20-1 combines with J gene TRBJ1-1, with 9 bases identical to TRBD1. Germline lookup yields CDR1 DFQATT and CDR2 SNEGSKA (reference sequence). Trimming took 0 bases from V and 7 from J; bases not matched to a gene: 6. This CDR3 region has 14 residues. The CDR3 nucleotides are TGCAGTGCTAGAGAAAACAGGGGGCTCGGTGAAGCTTTCTTT. Its translation: CSARENRGLGEAFF.

To note about this clonotype: A junction boundary mismatches the germline segment, possibly from a read error. V is TRBV27 and J is TRBJ2-1, with TRBD1 identical over 7 bases. The CDR3 totals 13 residues. The germline gives CDR1 MNHEY, CDR2 SMNVEV (reference sequence). The CDR3 protein is CASSWGQSNDQFF. The DNA for the CDR3 is TGTGCCAGCAGTTGGGGACAGTCCAATGACCAGTTCTTC.

This rearrangement joins TRBV4-3 to TRBJ1-5; no clear D. In germline, CDR1 is LGHNA, CDR2 YSLEER. CDR3 length equals 15 residues. V was trimmed by 0 bases and J by 2 bases, leaving 8 bases between them. The CDR3 here is CASSQDVSGNQPQHF. The CDR3, as DNA: TGCGCCAGCAGCCAAGATGTCTCCGGCAATCAGCCCCAGCATTTT.

This chain uses TRBV10-3 with TRBJ2-5; possible D gene TRBD2, 5 bases. V lost 5 bases to trimming and J lost 4 bases, with 14 bases between them. This CDR3 has 14 residues. Germline assignment: CDR1 ENHRY and CDR2 SYGVKD. CDR3 DNA: TGTGCCATCAGTCCCTCCGGACGGGGAGAGACCCAGTACTTC. Protein product: CAISPSGRGETQYF.

V is TRBV20-1 and J is TRBJ2-3; unclear D gene. This CDR3 region has 11 residues. V was cut by 3 bases and J by 4 bases, with 5 bases left in between. Germline CDR1 DFQATT, CDR2 SNEGSKA (reference sequence). CDR3 loop: CSARWADTQYF. In DNA, the CDR3 is TGCAGTGCTAGGTGGGCAGATACGCAGTATTTT.

This clonotype was detected ten times or more. The chain uses TRBV5-6 and TRBJ1-1; 7 bases are a match to TRBD1. Per germline, CDR1 SGHDT and CDR2 YYEEEE. The CDR3 has 16 amino acids. V was pared by 3 bases and J by 0 bases, with 8 bases of the junction left unmatched. The CDR3 loop reads CASSSPPGQLNTEAFF. CDR3 DNA sequence: TGTGCCAGCAGCTCCCCCCCGGGACAGTTGAACACTGAAGCTTTCTTT.